One TCR beta chain is described in this entry. CD8 cells regarded as naive lacked CD45RO, were positively chosen for CCR7, and omitted terminally differentiated effector memory CD45RA+ cells. These data are taken from a study of shared clonotypes between healthy human individuals. As for the study in general: Per-donor plates numbered three CD4 naive, three CD4 memory, two CD8 naive and one CD8 memory.

The CDR3 covers 14 residues. Trimming pared 7 bases from V and 8 bases from J, leaving 17 bases between. Germline lookup yields CDR1 SNHLY and CDR2 FYNNEI. The table came from immunoSEQ multiplex PCR; TCRdb's copy has only in-frame clones and leaves some out. The repertoire has around 2,000,000 clones, around 96% of them found once; the top ten carry 1% to 1.5%. Sequencing was carried out using naive CD8+ T cells sorted from blood. This chain joins TRBV2 and TRBJ1-4; D is uncertain. The sequence was obtained from a man aged 18-30 years in good health. In DNA form, the CDR3 reads TGTGCCAGCAAACGTCCGGACGGGGAGGAAAAACTGTTTTTT. This sequence encodes CASKRPDGEEKLFF.